Each of the 29 T cell receptor beta chains below was sequenced from the same sample in a study of cytomegalovirus exposure and HLA in healthy donors. Only in-frame clones appear in the TCRdb table, and some are missing; sequencing was by immunoSEQ multiplex PCR. The sample has 200,000 to 300,000 clones, over 75% seen once. Sequences were obtained from PBMCs. The receptors were sampled from a man younger than 35 in good health and CMV-seropositive.

V and J are TRBV28 and TRBJ2-1, with TRBD2 matching over 10 bases. Germline V CDR1 and CDR2: MDHEN, SYDVKM. This CDR3 has 15 residues. Trimming cost V 2 bases and J 6 bases; bases outside gene matches: 4. This CDR3 is CASSLIAGGLNEQFF. CDR3 bases: TGTGCCAGCAGTTTAATAGCGGGAGGTCTCAATGAGCAGTTCTTC.

The chain is built from TRBV5-6 and TRBJ1-1; D is undetermined. Germline V CDR1 and CDR2: SGHDT, YYEEEE. This CDR3 comprises 18 residues. The V end was cut by 0 bases, the J end by 3 bases, with 21 bases between. CDR3 sequence reads: CASSLAGSSLSGDTEAFF. The DNA for the CDR3 is TGTGCCAGCAGCTTGGCCGGGTCAAGCCTGAGCGGGGACACTGAAGCTTTCTTT.

The chain has TRBV19 and TRBJ1-2, with 8 bases identical to TRBD1. V was pared by 5 bases and J by 3 bases, with 2 bases of the junction left unmatched. Germline V gives CDR1 LNHDA, CDR2 SQIVND (reference sequence). This CDR3 contains 13 residues. The CDR3 here is CASSPQGDYGYTF. The DNA of the CDR3 is TGTGCCAGTAGTCCACAGGGGGACTATGGCTACACCTTC.

V usage is TRBV7-2 and J usage is TRBJ2-5; no reliable D call. V was cut by 3 bases and J by 2 bases, with 7 bases left in between. From germline, CDR1 is SGHTA and CDR2 FQGNSA. The CDR3 has 13 amino acids. The CDR3 reads CASSLRLQETQYF. CDR3 bases: TGTGCCAGCAGCTTGAGGCTTCAAGAGACCCAGTACTTC.

The chain joins TRBV27 to TRBJ2-1; 12 positions agree with TRBD2. V lost 4 bases to trimming and J lost 6 bases; unmatched junction nucleotides: 10. The CDR3 has 17 residues. CDR1 and CDR2 (germline): MNHEY, SMNVEV (reference sequence). The CDR3 nucleotides read TGTGCCAGCAGTTCCCTAGCGGGAGGGTTGGGGTTCAATGAGCAGTTCTTC. Protein: CASSSLAGGLGFNEQFF.

The J gene is TRBJ2-2, the V gene TRBV29-1; D unclear. Germline V gene sequence: CDR1 SQVTM, CDR2 ANQGSEA. V was clipped by 4 bases and J by 6 bases, with 6 bases between them. The CDR3 covers 11 residues. CDR3 residues: CSVGGAGELFF. CDR3 coding DNA: TGCAGCGTTGGGGGTGCCGGGGAGCTGTTTTTT.

The gene calls are TRBV5-1 and TRBJ2-1, with no clear D. The ends were cut back, 0 bases at V and 8 bases at J, with 15 bases in the middle. The germline V gene has CDR1 SGHRS and CDR2 YFSETQ. This CDR3 comprises 15 residues. The CDR3 here is CASSLVQASRDEQFF. The CDR3 DNA sequence: TGCGCCAGCAGCTTGGTGCAGGCCTCTCGCGATGAGCAGTTCTTC.

The CDR3 loop is CASSLAGRDNEQFF. CDR3 nucleotides: TGTGCCAGCAGCTTGGCCGGGAGGGACAATGAGCAGTTCTTC. V gene TRBV5-4 combines with J gene TRBJ2-1; the match to TRBD2 covers 8 bases. The V and J ends lost 0 bases and 5 bases, in that order; junction bases with no gene match: 1. The length of the CDR3 is 14 residues. Germline V gene data show CDR1 as SGHNT and CDR2 as YYREEE (reference sequence).

The rearrangement uses TRBV28 and TRBJ1-5; D may be TRBD1 (5 bases). The germline gives CDR1 MDHEN, CDR2 SYDVKM. This CDR3 is 13 amino acids long. V lost 6 bases and J lost 4, with 10 bases in between. CDR3 region: CASRETENQPQHF. The CDR3, as DNA: TGTGCCAGCAGGGAGACAGAGAATCAGCCCCAGCATTTT.

The gene calls are TRBV27 and TRBJ1-1; D is ambiguous. CDR1 MNHEY and CDR2 SMNVEV come from the germline V gene (reference sequence). The V gene lost 4 bases and the J gene lost 0 bases, with 12 bases spanning the gap. The CDR3 spans 15 residues. The CDR3 region is CASSSPPGMNTEAFF. CDR3 bases: TGTGCCAGCAGTTCCCCCCCAGGCATGAACACTGAAGCTTTCTTT.

The chain employs TRBV4-1 and TRBJ2-1; maybe TRBD2 (6 bases). Looked up from germline, CDR1 is MGHRA and CDR2 is YSYEKL. V was shortened by 4 bases and J by 4 bases, with 14 bases between the two germline ends. This CDR3 is built from 15 residues. The CDR3 bases are TGCGCCAGCAGCCCGGTAGGCGGAGGGTACAATGAGCAGTTCTTC. This sequence encodes CASSPVGGGYNEQFF.

Concerning this clone itself: This CDR3 is also generated by other DNA sequences in the sample. This rearrangement joins TRBV6-5 to TRBJ2-7, with TRBD1 matching 10 bases. This CDR3 contains 15 residues. V was clipped by 0 bases and J by 4 bases; unmatched bases: 3. Per the germline V gene, CDR1 is MNHEY and CDR2 is SVGAGI. This CDR3 is CASSYSGQGGYEQYF. CDR3 bases: TGTGCCAGCAGTTACTCAGGACAGGGGGGTTACGAGCAGTACTTC.

The chain has TRBV18 and TRBJ2-1; D gene unclear. V was trimmed by 4 bases and J by 10 bases, leaving 11 bases between them. The CDR3 spans 12 residues. Germline V gene sequence: CDR1 KGHSH, CDR2 LQKENI. DNA for the CDR3: TGTGCCAGCTCACTTAAGGGTGGGGAGCAGTTCTTC. Amino acid sequence: CASSLKGGEQFF.

The rearrangement joins TRBV5-4 to TRBJ2-7; D possibly corresponds to TRBD1 (5 bases). Trimming took 0 bases from V and 1 from J, leaving 8 bases between them. Germline lookup yields CDR1 SGHNT and CDR2 YYREEE (reference sequence). The length of the CDR3 is 14 residues. CDR3 protein: CASSLGQTSYEQYF. The CDR3 nucleotides read TGTGCCAGCAGCTTGGGACAGACATCCTACGAGCAGTACTTC. Full variable domain (outside the CDR3, taken from reference TRBV5-4 and TRBJ2-7): ETGVTQSPTHLIKTRGQQVTLRCSSQSGHNTVSWYQQALGQGPQFIFQYYREEENGRGNFPPRFSGLQFPNYSSELNVNALELDDSALYLCASSLGQTSYEQYFGPGTRLTVT.

The CDR3 here is CASSLGSGSTNTGELFF. In DNA form, the CDR3 reads TGTGCCAGCAGCTTAGGTTCTGGGAGTACGAACACCGGGGAGCTGTTTTTT. The chain uses TRBV13 and TRBJ2-2, with a possible D match to TRBD2 (5 bases). Between the trimmed V and J ends, which lost 0 bases and 0 bases, there was a span of 11 bases. The CDR3 covers 17 residues. Per germline, CDR1 PRHDT and CDR2 FYEKMQ (reference sequence).

The chain uses TRBV10-3 and TRBJ1-2, with TRBD1 matching 9 bases. The CDR3 consists of 13 residues. Germline V gives CDR1 ENHRY, CDR2 SYGVKD. The V gene end was trimmed by 8 bases and the J gene end by 7 bases; junction bases not matched to a gene: 8. CDR3 in DNA: TGTGCCATCCTTTTACAGGGGGCGGGTGGCTACACCTTC. This encodes CAILLQGAGGYTF.

The chain employs TRBV29-1 and TRBJ1-1; D remains ambiguous. CDR3 size: 11 residues. CDR1 is SQVTM and CDR2 is ANQGSEA in the germline V gene. V was clipped by 5 bases and J by 1 base, with 5 bases between them. The CDR3 loop is CSVNQNTEAFF. CDR3 DNA: TGCAGCGTTAACCAGAACACTGAAGCTTTCTTT.

This clone was recorded once. The chain links TRBV5-6 to TRBJ2-7, with D possibly TRBD1 on 6 matching bases. V lost 5 bases and J lost 1, with 10 bases in between. Looked up from germline, CDR1 is SGHDT and CDR2 is YYEEEE. The CDR3 runs to 13 residues. DNA for the CDR3: TGTGCCAGCAGTGACAGGACTTCCTACGAGCAGTACTTC. It encodes CASSDRTSYEQYF.

The genes are TRBV30 and TRBJ1-1, with no clear D. Germline V gene lookup returns CDR1 GTSNPN and CDR2 SVGIG (reference sequence). The CDR3 is made up of 11 amino acids. Trimming removed 0 bases at V and 7 bases at J, with 6 bases between. The CDR3 here is CAWSVENEAFF. The CDR3 DNA follows: TGTGCCTGGAGTGTTGAAAATGAAGCTTTCTTT.

The chain recombines TRBV7-7 with TRBJ2-7; 9 positions match TRBD1. CDR1 and CDR2 from the germline V gene are SSHAT and FNYEAQ (reference sequence). The CDR3 has 17 residues. The junction had 13 bases not matched to a gene; V was cut back by 5 bases and J by 2 bases. CDR3 amino acids: CASSPGTGFSRPYEQYF. The DNA for the CDR3 is TGTGCCAGCAGCCCCGGGACAGGGTTTAGTCGACCCTACGAGCAGTACTTC.

The gene calls are TRBV6-4 and TRBJ2-3, with a weak D call TRBD2 (6 bases). The germline gives CDR1 MRHNA, CDR2 SNTAGT. This CDR3 comprises 14 residues. Trimming stripped 6 bases from V and 4 bases from J, with 14 bases between. The DNA for the CDR3 is TGTGCCAGCAGCGAGAAGGAGGGGTCAGATACGCAGTATTTT. This encodes CASSEKEGSDTQYF.

This chain joins TRBV7-9 and TRBJ2-1; D gene uncertain. Trimming took 1 base from V and 6 from J, leaving 10 bases between them. The CDR3 totals 14 residues. Per germline, CDR1 SEHNR and CDR2 FQNEAQ (reference sequence). This CDR3 reads CASSLGAKPNEQFF. The DNA for the CDR3 is TGTGCCAGCAGCTTAGGAGCAAAACCCAATGAGCAGTTCTTC.

The rearrangement joins TRBV5-1 to TRBJ1-3; D call uncertain. This CDR3 comprises 11 residues. Germline V gene sequence: CDR1 SGHRS, CDR2 YFSETQ. The V end lost 2 bases, the J end lost 3 bases, and 0 bases lay between the germline ends. The CDR3 nucleotides are TGCGCCAGCAGCTTTGGAAACACCATATATTTT. It is translated as CASSFGNTIYF. Complete variable domain (other parts from reference TRBV5-1 and TRBJ1-3): KAGVTQTPRYLIKTRGQQVTLSCSPISGHRSVSWYQQTPGQGLQFLFEYFSETQRNKGNFPGRFSGRQFSNSRSEMNVSTLELGDSALYLCASSFGNTIYFGEGSWLTVV.

This clone occurred once. The rearrangement links TRBV13 to TRBJ2-7; D tentatively fits TRBD1 or TRBD2 (5 bases each). This CDR3 comprises 14 residues. The germline V and J ends were trimmed by 3 bases and 5 bases, with 14 bases remaining between them. CDR1 and CDR2 from the germline V gene are PRHDT and FYEKMQ (reference sequence). The CDR3 bases are TGTGCCAGCAGCTTGTGGGGGATCCTACACGAGCAGTACTTC. Its protein product is CASSLWGILHEQYF. The whole variable domain, remainder taken from reference TRBV13 and TRBJ2-7, is AAGVIQSPRHLIKEKRETATLKCYPIPRHDTVYWYQQGPGQDPQFLISFYEKMQSDKGSIPDRFSAQQFSDYHSELNMSSLELGDSALYFCASSLWGILHEQYFGPGTRLTVT.

This sequence joins TRBV7-2 and TRBJ2-7; a possible D gene is TRBD2 (5 bases). This CDR3 comprises 15 residues. V was shortened by 2 bases and J by 4 bases, with 15 bases between the two germline ends. Germline V CDR1 and CDR2: SGHTA, FQGNSA. The CDR3 bases are TGTGCCAGCAGCTTAATTATCGGGATAGGGTACGAGCAGTACTTC. It codes for CASSLIIGIGYEQYF. The entire variable domain, with the rest obtained from reference TRBV7-2 and TRBJ2-7, is as follows: GAGVSQSPSNKVTEKGKDVELRCDPISGHTALYWYRQSLGQGLEFLIYFQGNSAPDKSGLPSDRFSAERTGGSVSTLTIQRTQQEDSAVYLCASSLIIGIGYEQYFGPGTRLTVT.

V and J are TRBV11-3 and TRBJ2-7, with a tentative D call TRBD2 (7 bases). V lost 3 bases to trimming and J lost 3 bases, with 12 bases between them. CDR1 and CDR2 (germline): SGHNT, YENEEA. The CDR3 covers 14 residues. The CDR3 sequence: CASSLGGGSYEQYF. CDR3 coding DNA: TGTGCCAGCAGCTTGGGAGGGGGTAGCTACGAGCAGTACTTC.

The V call is TRBV6-1, the J call TRBJ2-7; D gene uncertain. The CDR3 is 15 residues long. Trimming took 3 bases from V and 7 from J, leaving 19 bases between them. Per germline, CDR1 MNHNS and CDR2 SASEGT. The DNA of the CDR3 is TGTGCCAGCAGTGAGACCGTGAACACCTACGAGGAGCAGTACTTC. It codes for CASSETVNTYEEQYF.

The V call is TRBV10-1, the J call TRBJ2-3, with 10 bases that match TRBD2. The CDR3 runs 14 residues. Germline CDR1 WNHNN, CDR2 SYGVQD (reference sequence). V gave up 8 bases and J gave up 2 bases; unmatched junction bases: 4. CDR3 DNA sequence: TGCGCCAGCGGTAGCGGGAGGCCCACAGATACGCAGTATTTT. This codes for CASGSGRPTDTQYF.

This clone occurred once. This chain uses TRBV2 with TRBJ1-1; D unresolved. Trimming left V 0 bases short and J 11 bases short, with 13 bases between. The CDR3 is made up of 13 amino acids. CDR1 and CDR2 (germline): SNHLY, FYNNEI. The CDR3, as DNA: TGTGCCAGCAGTGAAGCCAACAGCTTGGTCGCTTTCTTT. Translation gives CASSEANSLVAFF. The full variable domain, with the rest looked up from reference TRBV2 and TRBJ1-1, is EPEVTQTPSHQVTQMGQEVILRCVPISNHLYFYWYRQILGQKVEFLVSFYNNEISEKSEIFDDQFSVERPDGSNFTLKIRSTKLEDSAMYFCASSEANSLVAFFGQGTRLTVV.